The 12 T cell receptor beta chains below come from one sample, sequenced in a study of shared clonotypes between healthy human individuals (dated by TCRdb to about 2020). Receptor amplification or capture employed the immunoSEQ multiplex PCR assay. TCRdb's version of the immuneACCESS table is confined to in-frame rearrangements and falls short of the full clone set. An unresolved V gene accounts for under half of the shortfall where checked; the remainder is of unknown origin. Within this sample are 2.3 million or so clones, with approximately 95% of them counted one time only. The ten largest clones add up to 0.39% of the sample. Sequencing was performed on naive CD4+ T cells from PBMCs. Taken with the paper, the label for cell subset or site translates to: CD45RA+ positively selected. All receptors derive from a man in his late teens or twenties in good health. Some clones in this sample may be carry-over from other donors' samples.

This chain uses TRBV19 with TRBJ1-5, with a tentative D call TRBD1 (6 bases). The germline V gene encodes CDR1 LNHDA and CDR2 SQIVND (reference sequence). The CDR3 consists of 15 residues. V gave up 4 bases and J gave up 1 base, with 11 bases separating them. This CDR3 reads CASSTRDNSNQPQHF. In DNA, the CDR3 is TGTGCCAGTAGTACTCGGGACAACAGCAATCAGCCCCAGCATTTT.

The CDR3 DNA reads TGCGCCAGCAGCCCCCGTTCGGGCGGGAGCTCCTACAATGAGCAGTTCTTC. Translation gives CASSPRSGGSSYNEQFF. The gene calls are TRBV5-1 and TRBJ2-1; 7 bases agree with TRBD2. In germline, CDR1 is SGHRS, CDR2 YFSETQ. This CDR3 has 17 residues. The V and J ends lost 4 bases and 0 bases, in that order; junction bases with no gene match: 10.

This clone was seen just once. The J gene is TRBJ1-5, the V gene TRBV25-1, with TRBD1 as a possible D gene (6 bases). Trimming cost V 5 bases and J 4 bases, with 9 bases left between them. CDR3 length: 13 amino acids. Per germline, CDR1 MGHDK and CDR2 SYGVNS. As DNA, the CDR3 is TGTGCCAGCAGTCCAACAGGGAATCAGCCCCAGCATTTT. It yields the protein CASSPTGNQPQHF.

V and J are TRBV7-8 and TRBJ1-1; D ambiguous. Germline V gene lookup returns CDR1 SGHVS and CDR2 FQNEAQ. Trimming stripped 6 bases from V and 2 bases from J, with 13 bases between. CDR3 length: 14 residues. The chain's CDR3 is CASRKDTTNTEAFF. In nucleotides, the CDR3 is TGTGCCAGCAGGAAGGATACCACTAACACTGAAGCTTTCTTT.

The CDR3 DNA sequence: TGTGCCAGCTCACGAACTGGGGTGCTCAGGGCCCGCGGTAGCAATCAGCCCCAGCATTTT. Protein sequence: CASSRTGVLRARGSNQPQHF. The chain recombines TRBV18 with TRBJ1-5; tentative D call: TRBD1 (5 bases). Trimming cost V 4 bases and J 0 bases, with 25 bases left between them. There are 20 residues in the CDR3. Germline CDR1 is KGHSH and CDR2 is LQKENI.

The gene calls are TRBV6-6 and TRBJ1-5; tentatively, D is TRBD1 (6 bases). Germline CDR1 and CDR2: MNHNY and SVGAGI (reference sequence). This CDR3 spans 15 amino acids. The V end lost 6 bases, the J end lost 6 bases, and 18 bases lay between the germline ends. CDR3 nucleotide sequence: TGTGCCAGCAGCCCCGGGCAGGGGATTTTTCAGCCCCAGCATTTT. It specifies CASSPGQGIFQPQHF.

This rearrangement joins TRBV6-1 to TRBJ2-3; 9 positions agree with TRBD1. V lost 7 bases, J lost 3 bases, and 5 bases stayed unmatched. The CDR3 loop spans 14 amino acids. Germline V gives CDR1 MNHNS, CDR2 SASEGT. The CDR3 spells CASTLDRGTDTQYF. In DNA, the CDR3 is TGTGCCAGCACCCTGGACAGGGGTACAGATACGCAGTATTTT.

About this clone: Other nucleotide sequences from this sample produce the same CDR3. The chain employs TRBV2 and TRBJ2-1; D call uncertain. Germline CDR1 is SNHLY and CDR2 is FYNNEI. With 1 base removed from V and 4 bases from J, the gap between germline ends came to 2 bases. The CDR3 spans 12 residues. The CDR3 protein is CASSEGYNEQFF. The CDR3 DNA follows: TGTGCCAGCAGTGAAGGGTACAATGAGCAGTTCTTC.

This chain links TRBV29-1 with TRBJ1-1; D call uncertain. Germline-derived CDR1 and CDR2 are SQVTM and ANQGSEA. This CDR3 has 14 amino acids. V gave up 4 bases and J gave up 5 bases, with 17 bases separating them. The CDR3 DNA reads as TGCAGCGTTGTCTCGTGGGGATCGCGGACTGAAGCTTTCTTT. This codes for CSVVSWGSRTEAFF.

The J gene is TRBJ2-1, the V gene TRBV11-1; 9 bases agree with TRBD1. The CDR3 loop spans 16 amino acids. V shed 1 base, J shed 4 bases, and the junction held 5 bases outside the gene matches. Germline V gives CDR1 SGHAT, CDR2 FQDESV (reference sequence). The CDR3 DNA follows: TGTGCCAGCAGCTTAGTCGGGACAGGGTTTTACAATGAGCAGTTCTTC. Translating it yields CASSLVGTGFYNEQFF.

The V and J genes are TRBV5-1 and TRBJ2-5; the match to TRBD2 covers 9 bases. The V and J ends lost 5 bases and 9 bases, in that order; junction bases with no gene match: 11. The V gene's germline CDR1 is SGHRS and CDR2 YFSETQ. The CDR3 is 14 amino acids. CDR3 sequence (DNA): TGCGCCAGCAGGACGGCTAGCGGGGTCGGCCCCCAGTACTTC. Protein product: CASRTASGVGPQYF.

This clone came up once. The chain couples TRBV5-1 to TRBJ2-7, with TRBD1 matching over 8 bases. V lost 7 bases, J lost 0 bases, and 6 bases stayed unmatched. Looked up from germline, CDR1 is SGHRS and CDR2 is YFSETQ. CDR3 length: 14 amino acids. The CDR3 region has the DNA TGCGCCAGCGGAGGGACAGGCCCCTCCTACGAGCAGTACTTC. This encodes CASGGTGPSYEQYF. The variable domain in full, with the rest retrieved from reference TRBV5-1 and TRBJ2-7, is KAGVTQTPRYLIKTRGQQVTLSCSPISGHRSVSWYQQTPGQGLQFLFEYFSETQRNKGNFPGRFSGRQFSNSRSEMNVSTLELGDSALYLCASGGTGPSYEQYFGPGTRLTVT.